This is a list of T cell receptor beta chains from one sample in a study of molecular identifiers for immune sequencing clone quantification. TCRdb independently ran MiXCR on the PCR reads; one entry per CDR3 protein. This sample has over 85,000 distinct CDR3 sequences; 30% to 45% occur once, and the top ten carry less than 10%. Material: naive CD8+ T cells from blood, with Jurkat cell RNA spiked in. These receptor sequences come from a human donor in good health. Some libraries in this study had Jurkat cell RNA spiked in. CDR3s include the opening cysteine and the closing phenylalanine or tryptophan. Fields, in order: CDR3 protein, CDR3 DNA, J gene, D gene, V gene, clone size, CDR3 length. A D gene is named only where the DNA matches it firmly. Clone size, where shown, is once, few, many, or a class for clones that have expanded.

CASSPRQSEAFF	TGTGCCAGCAGTCCACGACAGTCTGAAGCTTTCTTT	TRBJ1-1	.	TRBV2	many	12
CASSAGGNEKLFF	TGTGCCAGCAGCGCAGGGGGTAATGAAAAACTGTTTTTT	TRBJ1-4	TRBD1	TRBV12-3/TRBV12-4	few	13
CASINPGLARGTDTQYF	TGTGCCAGCATCAACCCGGGACTAGCGAGGGGGACAGATACGCAGTATTTT	TRBJ2-3	TRBD2	TRBV7-2	.	17
CASSPPPRGPEAFF	TGTGCCAGCTCTCCCCCCCCCAGGGGGCCTGAAGCTTTCTTT	TRBJ1-1	TRBD1	TRBV18	few	14
CASSLQPQETQYF	TGTGCCAGCAGCCTACAGCCTCAAGAGACCCAGTACTTC	TRBJ2-5	.	TRBV7-2	many	13
CASSWGDLADTQYF	TGTGCCAGCAGCTGGGGAGACTTGGCAGATACGCAGTATTTT	TRBJ2-3	.	TRBV7-8	few	14
CASGFMSHEQYF	TGTGCCAGCGGGTTTATGTCGCACGAGCAGTACTTC	TRBJ2-7	.	TRBV12-3/TRBV12-4	.	12
CASSPGFSYEQYF	TGTGCCAGCAGCCCCGGATTTTCCTACGAGCAGTACTTC	TRBJ2-7	.	TRBV7-8	many	13
CASSFGGRGYEQYF	TGTGCCAGCAGCTTTGGGGGTCGAGGATACGAGCAGTACTTC	TRBJ2-7	.	TRBV7-9	.	14
CASSPGWAYEQYF	TGTGCCAGCAGTCCCGGGTGGGCCTACGAGCAGTACTTC	TRBJ2-7	.	TRBV7-9	many	13
CASSLAVAGFYEQYF	TGTGCCAGCAGCTTAGCGGTAGCGGGATTTTACGAGCAGTACTTC	TRBJ2-7	TRBD2	TRBV7-8	.	15
CASSTGLAGGKGADTQNF	TGCGCCAGCAGCACAGGACTAGCGGGAGGGAAAGGAGCAGATACGCAGAATTTT	TRBJ2-3	TRBD2	TRBV5-8	.	18
CSARGPPWYEQYF	TGCAGTGCTAGAGGGCCTCCCTGGTACGAGCAGTACTTC	TRBJ2-7	.	TRBV20-1	many	13
CATSRDHSATNQPQHF	TGTGCCACCAGCAGAGATCATTCGGCAACAAATCAGCCCCAGCATTTT	TRBJ1-5	.	TRBV15	many	16
CASSSRSPGYNEQFF	TGTGCCAGCAGTTCCAGGAGCCCAGGGTACAATGAGCAGTTCTTC	TRBJ2-1	.	TRBV27	few	15
CASSLAVAGAQPQHF	TGTGCCAGCAGCTTAGCGGTGGCAGGGGCGCAGCCCCAGCATTTT	TRBJ1-5	.	TRBV7-8	many	15
CASRYTNEQFF	TGTGCCAGCAGGTACACCAATGAGCAGTTCTTC	TRBJ2-1	.	TRBV6-6	many	11
CASSQEGGTHTEAFF	TGTGCCAGCAGCCAGGAGGGAGGGACCCACACTGAAGCTTTCTTT	TRBJ1-1	.	TRBV3-1	.	15
CATSPGLAVETQYF	TGTGCCACCTCCCCGGGACTAGCGGTAGAGACCCAGTACTTC	TRBJ2-5	TRBD2	TRBV27	.	14
CASSPPGNEQFF	TGTGCCAGCAGCCCCCCTGGGAATGAGCAGTTCTTC	TRBJ2-1	.	TRBV7-9	many	12
CASSPVSEETQYF	TGTGCCAGCAGCCCAGTGTCGGAGGAGACCCAGTACTTC	TRBJ2-5	.	TRBV28	many	13
CAGSGQETQYF	TGTGCCGGCAGTGGACAAGAGACCCAGTACTTC	TRBJ2-5	.	TRBV12-3/TRBV12-4	.	11
CASSLVVGSAYEQYF	TGTGCCAGCAGCTTGGTCGTGGGGAGTGCCTACGAGCAGTACTTC	TRBJ2-7	.	TRBV5-5	few	15
CASSLAGLASYNEQFF	TGTGCCAGCAGCTTGGCCGGGCTAGCGTCCTACAATGAGCAGTTCTTC	TRBJ2-1	.	TRBV5-4	.	16
CASSPHAETQYF	TGTGCCAGCAGCCCCCATGCTGAGACCCAGTACTTC	TRBJ2-5	.	TRBV3-1	few	12
CASSFLPPTQYF	TGTGCCAGCAGTTTCTTACCCCCTACGCAGTATTTT	TRBJ2-3	.	TRBV28	few	12
CSAPPPRGNSPLHF	TGCAGTGCCCCCCCCCCCAGGGGGAATTCACCCCTCCACTTT	TRBJ1-6	TRBD1	TRBV20-1	few	14
CSVEELGAGTDTQYF	TGCAGCGTTGAAGAACTTGGGGCCGGCACAGATACGCAGTATTTT	TRBJ2-3	.	TRBV29-1	few	15
CASSFPTLRSYNEQFF	TGTGCCAGCAGTTTTCCTACCTTGAGGTCCTACAATGAGCAGTTCTTC	TRBJ2-1	.	TRBV28	many	16
CSAHTGTHEQYF	TGCAGTGCGCACACAGGCACCCACGAGCAGTACTTC	TRBJ2-7	.	TRBV20-1	few	12
CASSLGIDAPGGQFF	TGTGCCAGCAGCTTGGGAATCGACGCACCTGGAGGGCAGTTCTTC	TRBJ2-1	.	TRBV5-4	.	15
CASSLTSGAPYDEQFF	TGTGCCAGCAGTTTAACGAGCGGGGCCCCCTACGATGAGCAGTTCTTC	TRBJ2-1	TRBD2	TRBV27	.	16
CASSPGLAVYEQYF	TGTGCCAGCAGTCCCGGACTAGCGGTCTACGAGCAGTACTTC	TRBJ2-7	TRBD2	TRBV28	many	14
CASSLRGVGRYTEAFF	TGTGCCAGCAGCTTACGGGGCGTGGGGCGCTACACTGAAGCTTTCTTT	TRBJ1-1	.	TRBV7-2	.	16
CASSYSGGAGDEQFF	TGTGCCAGCAGCTATAGCGGGGGGGCCGGCGATGAGCAGTTCTTC	TRBJ2-1	TRBD2	TRBV7-3	few	15
CSASPGQGTGTQYF	TGCAGTGCTTCGCCGGGACAGGGGACAGGTACGCAGTATTTT	TRBJ2-3	TRBD1	TRBV20-1	.	14
CRARRTSGTFGDTQYF	TGCAGAGCTCGTAGGACTAGCGGGACATTCGGAGATACGCAGTATTTT	TRBJ2-3	TRBD2	TRBV20-1	.	16
CASSPGLAGSWTGELFF	TGTGCCAGCAGTCCCGGACTAGCGGGATCATGGACCGGGGAGCTGTTTTTT	TRBJ2-2	TRBD2	TRBV7-8	few	17
CATSDSGTFYEQYF	TGTGCCACCAGTGATTCTGGGACTTTCTACGAGCAGTACTTC	TRBJ2-7	.	TRBV24-1	many	14
CASTPGTPSEQYF	TGTGCCAGCACCCCCGGGACACCCTCCGAGCAGTACTTC	TRBJ2-7	.	TRBV28	many	13
CASSSDSTEAFF	TGTGCCAGCAGCTCTGACAGCACTGAAGCTTTCTTT	TRBJ1-1	.	TRBV28	few	12
CASSFSGGGNQPQHF	TGTGCCAGCAGTTTCTCAGGGGGGGGGAATCAGCCCCAGCATTTT	TRBJ1-5	TRBD1	TRBV12-3/TRBV12-4	few	15
CASSQEPTDTQYF	TGTGCCAGCAGTCAAGAGCCTACAGATACGCAGTATTTT	TRBJ2-3	.	TRBV5-8	.	13
CASSSTSYLETQYF	TGTGCCAGCAGCTCCACTAGCTATCTCGAGACCCAGTACTTC	TRBJ2-5	.	TRBV7-6	many	14
CASSLEVDTNYGYTF	TGTGCCAGCAGCTTAGAGGTCGATACTAACTATGGCTACACCTTC	TRBJ1-2	.	TRBV11-1	few	15
CSVGSWGREVSYNEQFF	TGCAGCGTTGGGTCTTGGGGGCGGGAGGTCTCCTACAATGAGCAGTTCTTC	TRBJ2-1	TRBD2	TRBV29-1	.	17
CASSHGQGTEQYF	TGTGCCAGCAGTCACGGACAGGGTACCGAGCAGTACTTC	TRBJ2-7	TRBD1	TRBV27	.	13